The 2 T cell receptor beta chains reported below all come from one sample, sequenced in a study of cytomegalovirus exposure and HLA in healthy donors. The study ran its PCR with 60 Vbeta and 13 Jbeta primers. Profiling relied on immunoSEQ multiplex PCR, and the TCRdb table lists in-frame clones only, not all of them. The sample shows 110,000 to 150,000 clones, 80% of them seen only once. Sequenced input: PBMCs. All receptors derive from a man aged 35 to 55 in good health and CMV-seronegative.

This chain connects TRBV27 to TRBJ1-2; TRBD1 aligns across 10 bases. Trimming at V came to 5 bases and at J to 6 bases, leaving 15 bases not matched to a gene. The CDR3 covers 17 residues. Germline CDR1 and CDR2: MNHEY and SMNVEV (reference sequence). Here the CDR3 reads CASSRGTGERGFHGYTF. CDR3 bases: TGTGCCAGCAGTAGGGGGACAGGGGAGAGAGGCTTTCATGGCTACACCTTC.

The rearrangement joins TRBV7-2 to TRBJ2-5, with 12 bases lining up with TRBD2. J was trimmed by 7 bases and V by 1 base; bases with no gene match: 13. Germline CDR1 is SGHTA and CDR2 is FQGNSA. This CDR3 comprises 18 residues. The CDR3 bases are TGTGCCAGCAGCTTAGGGGCTAGCGGGGGGGGACCACACGGGACCCAGTACTTC. Its translation: CASSLGASGGGPHGTQYF.